One T cell receptor (beta chain) is described in this entry. This entry belongs to a study of blood T cell repertoires in COVID-19. The wider study: Collection of acute and convalescent COVID-19 samples took place in the United States, Italy and Spain. The analysed material was cDNA or gDNA that came from T cells, B-cell-depleted T cells, or PBMCs.

Individuals drawn from around 24 US areas were about 18 to 95 years old. Participants' reported clinical history set cohort assignment. The germline CDR1 and CDR2 sequences are SGHRS and YFSETQ. The V gene end was trimmed by 0 bases and the J gene end by 3 bases; junction bases not matched to a gene: 4. The length of the CDR3 is 15 residues. The method was immunoSEQ multiplex PCR; TCRdb's version includes in-frame clones alone and lacks a portion of them. Of around 330,000 clones listed, approximately 91% were seen once; the top ten hold 4% to 6%. J is TRBJ2-7 and V is TRBV5-1; 9 bases map to TRBD1. What was sequenced was PBMCs or T cells enriched from blood (not recorded which). The sequence derives from a man aged 55-75 years who had recovered from COVID-19. CDR3 coding DNA: TGCGCCAGCAGCTTGGCGACAGGGGGAGGCTACGAGCAGTACTTC. The encoded protein is CASSLATGGGYEQYF.